The rows below give T cell receptor beta chains drawn from one sample of a study of T cell responses to AZD1222 COVID-19 vaccine. Measured with immunoSEQ multiplex PCR; TCRdb has only the in-frame clones, and not every one. This sample has roughly 80,000 clones; roughly 88% occur once, and the top ten carry roughly 5%. Sample: peripheral blood, taken on day 0 of MenACWY control vaccination. These receptors were collected from an adult in good health. Both conserved end residues are part of each CDR3. Each record gives: J gene, clone size, CDR3 length, D gene, V gene, CDR3 protein, CDR3 DNA. The D gene is left open where the match is weak. Size tells how often a clone was seen (once, few, many) or the class of an expanded clone, and some rows leave it out.

>TRBJ2-1|-|14|TRBD2|TRBV9
CASSLAGGYNEQFF
TGTGCCAGTTCACTAGCGGGAGGCTACAATGAGCAGTTCTTC
>TRBJ1-2|-|10|-|TRBV7-9
CASSRDPVTF
TGTGCCAGCAGCAGGGACCCCGTTACCTTC
>TRBJ2-1|-|14|-|TRBV24-1
CATSDRPGYNEQFF
TGTGCCACCAGTGATCGGCCGGGCTACAATGAGCAGTTCTTC
>TRBJ1-1|few|15|-|TRBV7-2
CASSSQPGANTEAFF
TGTGCCAGCAGCTCACAACCGGGAGCGAACACTGAAGCTTTCTTT
>TRBJ2-2|-|16|-|TRBV5-1
CASSPYGITGNGELFF
TGCGCCAGCAGCCCTTATGGAATAACAGGCAACGGGGAGCTGTTTTTT
>TRBJ2-1|-|15|-|TRBV15
CATSRAISSYNEQFF
TGTGCCACCAGCAGAGCGATTAGCTCCTACAATGAGCAGTTCTTC
>TRBJ2-1|-|15|TRBD2|TRBV30
CAWSVIGTSYGEQFF
TGTGCCTGGAGTGTAATAGGGACTAGTTATGGTGAGCAGTTCTTC
>TRBJ2-2|-|16|TRBD2|TRBV5-4
CASTTLAGGPTGELFF
TGTGCCAGCACCACGCTAGCGGGAGGGCCCACCGGGGAGCTGTTTTTT
>TRBJ1-2|-|14|-|TRBV4-3
CASSQEAGYYGYTF
TGCGCCAGCAGCCAAGAGGCCGGATACTATGGCTACACCTTC
>TRBJ1-1|-|13|-|TRBV4-2
CASSQDRDTEAFF
TGTGCCAGCAGCCAAGACAGGGACACTGAAGCTTTCTTT
>TRBJ2-7|-|11|-|TRBV5-1
CASSFSGEQYF
TGCGCCAGCAGCTTTTCGGGGGAGCAGTACTTC
>TRBJ1-5|-|13|-|TRBV6-5
CATQKTAYQPQHF
TGTGCCACCCAAAAAACAGCCTATCAGCCCCAGCATTTT
>TRBJ1-6|-|14|TRBD1|TRBV27
CASSQTGGSSPLHF
TGTGCCAGCAGTCAGACAGGGGGCTCTTCACCCCTCCACTTT
>TRBJ2-7|once|14|TRBD2|TRBV10-2
CAISSGALSYEQYF
TGCGCCATTTCGAGCGGGGCCCTCTCCTACGAGCAGTACTTC
>TRBJ2-7|once|14|-|TRBV7-2
CASSSLGGADEQYF
TGTGCCAGCAGCTCTCTAGGAGGGGCGGACGAGCAGTACTTC
>TRBJ1-1|-|13|-|TRBV5-4
CASSFQWDTEAFF
TGTGCCAGCAGCTTTCAGTGGGACACTGAAGCTTTCTTT
>TRBJ1-3|-|14|-|TRBV19
CATSTLVSGNTIYF
TGTGCCACCTCTACCTTGGTCTCTGGAAACACCATATATTTT
>TRBJ2-3|-|16|TRBD1|TRBV7-2
CASSARDRSLGNTQYF
TGTGCCAGCAGCGCGCGGGACAGGAGTTTGGGGAATACGCAGTATTTT
>TRBJ2-7|-|14|-|TRBV6-2/TRBV6-3
CASSYEDFSYEQYF
TGTGCCAGCAGTTACGAGGACTTCTCCTACGAGCAGTACTTC
>TRBJ1-1|-|15|-|TRBV19
CASRPQGKMNTEAFF
TGTGCCAGTAGACCCCAGGGGAAAATGAACACTGAAGCTTTCTTT
>TRBJ2-1|-|15|-|TRBV27
CASSLSGFSYNEQFF
TGTGCCAGCAGTTTATCGGGCTTTTCCTACAATGAGCAGTTCTTC
>TRBJ1-6|-|17|-|TRBV7-2
CASSQLGGLIYNSPLHF
TGTGCCAGCAGCCAACTTGGGGGACTGATCTATAATTCACCCCTCCACTTT
>TRBJ1-1|-|13|-|TRBV25-1
CASSEYGETEAFF
TGTGCCAGCAGTGAATATGGGGAGACTGAAGCTTTCTTT
>TRBJ1-1|-|14|-|TRBV19
CASSIGGGRAEAFF
TGTGCCAGTAGTATCGGCGGGGGACGGGCTGAAGCTTTCTTT
>TRBJ2-3|-|14|-|TRBV7-2
CASSLETPEDTQYF
TGTGCCAGCAGCTTAGAGACCCCCGAGGATACGCAGTATTTT
>TRBJ1-5|few|16|TRBD1|TRBV6-2/TRBV6-3
CASSYTIGQGNQPQHF
TGTGCCAGCAGTTACACCATAGGACAGGGCAATCAGCCCCAGCATTTT
>TRBJ1-2|-|15|TRBD1|TRBV13
CASSLGWTGAYGYTF
TGTGCCAGCAGCTTAGGCTGGACAGGGGCCTATGGCTACACCTTC
>TRBJ2-3|-|11|-|TRBV30
CAWSLPDTQYF
TGTGCCTGGAGTCTCCCAGATACGCAGTATTTT
>TRBJ2-7|-|11|-|TRBV30
CAWSVTAQQYF
TGTGCCTGGAGTGTTACGGCGCAGCAGTACTTC
>TRBJ2-5|once|15|-|TRBV24-1
CATSGGGALQETQYF
TGTGCCACCAGTGGTGGGGGGGCCCTTCAAGAGACCCAGTACTTC
>TRBJ2-3|-|13|-|TRBV10-1
CASSESGTDTQYF
TGCGCCAGCAGTGAGTCGGGGACAGATACGCAGTATTTT
>TRBJ2-1|-|15|-|TRBV11-3
CASSSAPRGDNEQFF
TGTGCCAGCAGCTCCGCACCCAGGGGGGACAATGAGCAGTTCTTC
>TRBJ2-2|-|16|-|TRBV18
CASSPRTEANTGELFF
TGTGCCAGCTCACCACGGACAGAAGCGAACACCGGGGAGCTGTTTTTT
>TRBJ1-3|-|12|-|TRBV7-9
CASTLPGHTIYF
TGTGCCAGCACCTTGCCAGGGCACACCATATATTTT
>TRBJ2-1|few|11|-|TRBV2
CASSRLTEQFF
TGTGCCAGCAGCCGGCTAACTGAGCAGTTCTTC
>TRBJ1-1|-|13|-|TRBV29-1
CSAPGRGLTEAFF
TGCAGCGCACCGGGACGGGGACTTACTGAAGCTTTCTTT
>TRBJ2-1|few|11|-|TRBV27
CASSRKDEQFF
TGTGCCAGCTCCCGAAAGGATGAGCAGTTCTTC
>TRBJ1-5|-|14|-|TRBV25-1
CASSGTESYQPQHF
TGTGCCAGCAGTGGGACAGAGAGTTATCAGCCCCAGCATTTT
>TRBJ1-3|-|13|TRBD1|TRBV30
CAFGQGTGNTIYF
TGTGCCTTTGGACAGGGCACTGGAAACACCATATATTTT
>TRBJ1-1|-|13|-|TRBV6-5
CASSTGIYTEAFF
TGTGCCAGCAGCACAGGGATATACACTGAAGCTTTCTTT
>TRBJ1-5|-|13|-|TRBV20-1
CSASAGIGQPQHF
TGCAGTGCTAGTGCCGGGATTGGCCAGCCCCAGCATTTT
>TRBJ1-1|-|17|-|TRBV25-1
CASSESGGVGNRGEAFF
TGTGCCAGCAGTGAATCTGGCGGGGTTGGTAACCGCGGGGAGGCTTTCTTT
>TRBJ2-7|-|16|TRBD2|TRBV7-9
CASSSHAASGRYEQYF
TGTGCCAGCAGCTCTCACGCGGCTAGCGGGAGATACGAGCAGTACTTC
>TRBJ1-6|-|15|-|TRBV7-9
CASSPGQPTYSPLHF
TGTGCCAGCAGCCCAGGACAGCCAACCTATTCACCCCTCCACTTT
>TRBJ1-2|-|12|-|TRBV4-1
CASSQDRVGYTF
TGCGCCAGCAGCCAAGATCGGGTCGGCTACACCTTC
>TRBJ1-5|-|13|-|TRBV6-5
CASSRQDDQPQHF
TGTGCCAGCAGCAGACAGGACGATCAGCCCCAGCACTTT
>TRBJ2-1|-|11|-|TRBV7-2
CASSLGGEQFF
TGTGCCAGCAGCTTAGGGGGTGAGCAGTTCTTC
>TRBJ1-5|-|14|-|TRBV28
CASSFRGDYQPQHF
TGTGCCAGCAGTTTTCGGGGAGATTATCAGCCCCAGCATTTT
>TRBJ2-7|-|14|TRBD1|TRBV18
CASSSGQGIDEQYF
TGTGCCAGCTCATCCGGACAGGGGATAGACGAGCAGTACTTC
>TRBJ2-1|-|12|-|TRBV28
CASRLSHDEQFF
TGTGCCAGCAGACTTTCGCACGATGAGCAGTTCTTC
>TRBJ2-7|-|10|-|TRBV19
CASSLGGQYF
TGTGCCAGTAGTCTCGGGGGACAGTACTTC